These 11 T cell receptor beta chains came from one sample sequenced in a study of cytomegalovirus exposure and HLA in healthy donors. PCR primers comprised 60 Vbeta and 13 Jbeta primers. The protocol was immunoSEQ multiplex PCR, while the TCRdb copy is restricted to in-frame clones and leaves out a portion. Among some 220,000 clones listed, roughly 84% were seen once. The sample was PBMCs. The receptors stem from a girl aged 2 to 9 in good health and CMV-seronegative.

This clone was detected once. The chain employs TRBV5-8 and TRBJ1-1; D might be TRBD1 (6 bases). This CDR3 has 16 amino acids. Germline CDR1 SGHTS, CDR2 YDEGEE. V was cut by 4 bases and J by 2 bases, with 18 bases left in between. The CDR3 here is CASSAPGGGLNTEAFF. The DNA for the CDR3 is TGTGCCAGCAGCGCCCCGGGAGGGGGACTAAACACTGAAGCTTTCTTT.

The chain recombines TRBV5-1 with TRBJ1-6; the D is unclear. The germline gives CDR1 SGHRS, CDR2 YFSETQ. V was pared by 2 bases and J by 6 bases, with 9 bases between. The CDR3 totals 14 residues. Here the CDR3 reads CASSLELLNSPLHF. CDR3 sequence (DNA): TGCGCCAGCAGCTTAGAACTCCTTAATTCACCCCTCCACTTT.

The rearrangement links TRBV5-1 to TRBJ2-5; tentatively, D is TRBD1 (5 bases). The CDR3 spans 15 residues. Per germline, CDR1 SGHRS and CDR2 YFSETQ. V gave up 1 base and J gave up 0 bases, with 10 bases separating them. CDR3 protein: CASSLQRGYQETQYF. CDR3 DNA: TGCGCCAGCAGCTTGCAAAGGGGTTACCAAGAGACCCAGTACTTC.

This clone showed up just once. The chain couples TRBV7-8 to TRBJ1-4; D gene ambiguous. The CDR3 consists of 15 residues. Germline assignment: CDR1 SGHVS and CDR2 FQNEAQ. V lost 2 bases to trimming and J lost 8 bases, with 15 bases between them. The CDR3 spells CASSLTVKRGEKLFF. CDR3 DNA: TGTGCCAGCAGCTTAACGGTTAAACGAGGGGAAAAACTGTTTTTT.

The CDR3 spells CASSHYGQGKQFF. The CDR3 nucleotides are TGCGCCAGCAGCCACTACGGGCAGGGAAAGCAGTTCTTC. This chain uses TRBV4-1 with TRBJ2-1; D is perhaps TRBD1 (5 bases). From germline, CDR1 is MGHRA and CDR2 YSYEKL. The CDR3 loop spans 13 amino acids. Trimming took 3 bases from V and 11 from J, leaving 14 bases between them.

This clone was detected only a few times. The CDR3 region is CASSQGVGAGAEKLFF. The CDR3 region has the DNA TGTGCCAGCAGCCAAGGAGTAGGGGCAGGGGCTGAAAAACTGTTTTTT. V is TRBV4-2 and J is TRBJ1-4; TRBD1 might be the D (6 bases). V lost 1 base and J 7 bases, leaving 16 bases between the germline ends. CDR1 is LGHNA, CDR2 YNFKEQ, per germline. This CDR3 has 16 amino acids.

The V gene is TRBV20-1, the J gene TRBJ1-5; the D is unclear. V dropped 5 bases and J dropped 7 bases, with 6 bases sitting between them. The CDR3 spans 10 residues. Germline lookup yields CDR1 DFQATT and CDR2 SNEGSKA (reference sequence). Here the CDR3 reads CSAGSQPQHF. The CDR3 region has the DNA TGCAGTGCTGGGAGCCAGCCCCAGCATTTT.

J is TRBJ1-3 and V is TRBV19; 7 positions agree with TRBD1. Germline trimming cut 7 bases from V and 0 bases from J; bases unmatched to any gene: 3. CDR3 length: 14 residues. The V gene's germline CDR1 is LNHDA and CDR2 SQIVND (reference sequence). The CDR3 DNA reads TGTGCCAGTACCCGACAGGGCTCTGGAAACACCATATATTTT. It codes for CASTRQGSGNTIYF.

This chain links TRBV2 with TRBJ2-7, with TRBD1 matching over 9 bases. V was pared by 7 bases and J by 7 bases, with 17 bases of the junction left unmatched. CDR3 size: 16 residues. CDR1 and CDR2 (germline): SNHLY, FYNNEI. The CDR3 coding sequence is TGTGCCAGCACCGAAGCGCCTGGGACAGGGAGAAGGGAGCAGTACTTC. Amino acids: CASTEAPGTGRREQYF. The complete variable domain, with remaining parts taken from reference TRBV2 and TRBJ2-7, reads EPEVTQTPSHQVTQMGQEVILRCVPISNHLYFYWYRQILGQKVEFLVSFYNNEISEKSEIFDDQFSVERPDGSNFTLKIRSTKLEDSAMYFCASTEAPGTGRREQYFGPGTRLTVT.

Only a few counts were recorded for this clone. This chain links TRBV5-1 with TRBJ2-7, with 10 bases that match TRBD2. The CDR3 has 15 amino acids. Trimming took 4 bases from V and 3 from J; bases not matched to a gene: 7. Germline CDR1 and CDR2: SGHRS and YFSETQ. The chain's CDR3 is CASSASGRALYEQYF. CDR3 sequence (DNA): TGCGCCAGCAGCGCCAGCGGGAGGGCCCTCTACGAGCAGTACTTC.

This clone was picked up one time. J is TRBJ2-3 and V is TRBV13; D gene ambiguous. Germline CDR1 and CDR2: PRHDT and FYEKMQ (reference sequence). The V and J ends lost 0 bases and 0 bases respectively, with 4 bases between them. The CDR3 covers 14 residues. The DNA of the CDR3 is TGTGCCAGCAGCTTAGGACTTAGCACAGATACGCAGTATTTT. This sequence encodes CASSLGLSTDTQYF.